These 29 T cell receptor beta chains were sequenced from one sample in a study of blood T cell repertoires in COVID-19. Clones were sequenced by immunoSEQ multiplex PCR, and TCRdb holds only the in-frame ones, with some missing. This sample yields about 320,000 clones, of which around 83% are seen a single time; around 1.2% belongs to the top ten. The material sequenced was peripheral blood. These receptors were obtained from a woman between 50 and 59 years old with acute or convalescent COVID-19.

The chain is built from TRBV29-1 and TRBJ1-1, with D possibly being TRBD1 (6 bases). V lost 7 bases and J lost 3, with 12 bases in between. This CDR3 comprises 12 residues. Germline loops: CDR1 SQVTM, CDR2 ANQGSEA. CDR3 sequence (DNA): TGCAGCGGTGGACAGTGGGACACTGAAGCTTTCTTT. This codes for CSGGQWDTEAFF.

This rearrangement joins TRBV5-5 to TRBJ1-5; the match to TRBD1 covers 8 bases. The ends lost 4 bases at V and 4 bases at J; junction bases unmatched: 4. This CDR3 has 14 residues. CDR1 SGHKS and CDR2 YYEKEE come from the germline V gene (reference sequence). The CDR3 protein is CASSQTGGNQPQHF. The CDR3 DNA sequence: TGTGCCAGCAGCCAAACAGGGGGAAATCAGCCCCAGCATTTT. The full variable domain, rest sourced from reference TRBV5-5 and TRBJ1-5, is DAGVTQSPTHLIKTRGQQVTLRCSPISGHKSVSWYQQVLGQGPQFIFQYYEKEERGRGNFPDRFSARQFPNYSSELNVNALLLGDSALYLCASSQTGGNQPQHFGDGTRLSIL.

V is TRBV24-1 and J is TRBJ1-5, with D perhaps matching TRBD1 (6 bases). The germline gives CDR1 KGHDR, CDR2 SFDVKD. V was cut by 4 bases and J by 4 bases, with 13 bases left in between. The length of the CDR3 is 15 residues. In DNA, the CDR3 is TGTGCCACCAGTGAAACAGGGTCGGGTAATCAGCCCCAGCATTTT. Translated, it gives CATSETGSGNQPQHF.

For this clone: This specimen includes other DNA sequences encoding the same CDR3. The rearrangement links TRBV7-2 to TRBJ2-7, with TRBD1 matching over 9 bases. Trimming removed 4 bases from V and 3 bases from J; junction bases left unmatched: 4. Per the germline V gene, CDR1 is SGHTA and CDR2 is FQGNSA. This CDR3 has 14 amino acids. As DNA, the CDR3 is TGTGCCAGCAGCTCCGGACAGGGGAGCTACGAGCAGTACTTC. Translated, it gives CASSSGQGSYEQYF.

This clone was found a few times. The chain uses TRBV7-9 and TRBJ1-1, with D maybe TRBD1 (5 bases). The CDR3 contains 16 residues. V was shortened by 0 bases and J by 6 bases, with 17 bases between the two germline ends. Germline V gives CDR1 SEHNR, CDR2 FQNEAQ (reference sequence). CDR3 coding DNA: TGTGCCAGCAGCTTAGCCCCGAGTCGGGGGAGAGCTGAAGCTTTCTTT. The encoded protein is CASSLAPSRGRAEAFF.

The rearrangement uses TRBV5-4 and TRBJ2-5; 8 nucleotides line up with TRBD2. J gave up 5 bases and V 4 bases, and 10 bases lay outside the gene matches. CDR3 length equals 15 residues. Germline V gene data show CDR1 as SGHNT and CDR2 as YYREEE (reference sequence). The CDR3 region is CASSAAGGSGETQYF. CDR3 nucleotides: TGTGCCAGCAGCGCGGCGGGGGGCTCGGGGGAGACCCAGTACTTC.

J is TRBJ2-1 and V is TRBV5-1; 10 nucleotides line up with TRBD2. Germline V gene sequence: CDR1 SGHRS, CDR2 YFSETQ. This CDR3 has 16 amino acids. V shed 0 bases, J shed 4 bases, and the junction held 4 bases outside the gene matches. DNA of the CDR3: TGCGCCAGCAGCTTGGTTCTAGCGGGGGCTTACAATGAGCAGTTCTTC. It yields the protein CASSLVLAGAYNEQFF.

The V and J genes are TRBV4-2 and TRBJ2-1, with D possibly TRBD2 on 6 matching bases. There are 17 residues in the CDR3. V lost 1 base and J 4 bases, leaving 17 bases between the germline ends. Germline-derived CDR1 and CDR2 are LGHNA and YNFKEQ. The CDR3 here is CASSQARSGPSYNEQFF. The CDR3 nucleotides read TGTGCCAGCAGCCAAGCTCGGAGCGGGCCATCTTACAATGAGCAGTTCTTC.

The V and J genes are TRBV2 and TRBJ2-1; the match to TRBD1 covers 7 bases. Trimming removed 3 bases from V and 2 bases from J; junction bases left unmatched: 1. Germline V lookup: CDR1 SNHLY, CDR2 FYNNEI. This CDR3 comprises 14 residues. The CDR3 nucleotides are TGTGCCAGCAGTGAGCAGGGGGCCTACAATGAGCAGTTCTTC. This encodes CASSEQGAYNEQFF.

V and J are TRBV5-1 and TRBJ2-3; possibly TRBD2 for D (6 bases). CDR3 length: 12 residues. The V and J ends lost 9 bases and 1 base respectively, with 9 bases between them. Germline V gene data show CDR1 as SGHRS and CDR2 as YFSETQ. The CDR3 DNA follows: TGCGCCACGGGAGAAGGCACAGATACGCAGTATTTT. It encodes CATGEGTDTQYF.

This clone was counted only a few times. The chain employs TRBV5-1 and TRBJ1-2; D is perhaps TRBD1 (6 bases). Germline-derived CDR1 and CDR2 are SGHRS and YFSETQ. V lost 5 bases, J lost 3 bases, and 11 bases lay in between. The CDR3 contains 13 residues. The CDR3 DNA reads TGCGCCAGCAGTCAGGGGTTGGACTATGGCTACACCTTC. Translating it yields CASSQGLDYGYTF.

The CDR3 loop is CASSPRGGLRNIQYF. In DNA form, the CDR3 reads TGTGCCAGCAGCCCTCGGGGGGGGCTGAGAAACATTCAGTACTTC. V gene TRBV2 combines with J gene TRBJ2-4, with 8 bases fitting TRBD2. Trimming removed 6 bases from V and 6 bases from J; junction bases left unmatched: 10. The CDR3 is made up of 15 amino acids. The V gene's germline CDR1 is SNHLY and CDR2 FYNNEI.

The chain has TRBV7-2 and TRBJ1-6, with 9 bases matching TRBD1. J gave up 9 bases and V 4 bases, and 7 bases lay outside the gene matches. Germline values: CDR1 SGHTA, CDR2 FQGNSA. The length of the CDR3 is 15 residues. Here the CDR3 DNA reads TGTGCCAGCAGCTGGAAGACAGGGGGTGGTTCACCCCTCCACTTT. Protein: CASSWKTGGGSPLHF.

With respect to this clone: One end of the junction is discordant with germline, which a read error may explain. CDR3 sequence: CARSPRGGVWEEQYF. As DNA, the CDR3 is TGTGCCCGCAGCCCAAGGGGGGGGGTTTGGGAAGAGCAGTACTTC. The V gene is TRBV9, the J gene TRBJ2-7, with D possibly TRBD2 on 7 matching bases. The CDR3 is made up of 15 amino acids. Germline V gene lookup returns CDR1 SGDLS and CDR2 YYNGEE.

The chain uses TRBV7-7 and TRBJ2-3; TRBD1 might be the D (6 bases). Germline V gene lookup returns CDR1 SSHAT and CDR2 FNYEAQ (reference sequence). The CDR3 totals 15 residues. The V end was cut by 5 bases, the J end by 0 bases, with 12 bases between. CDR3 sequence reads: CASSQGTTSTDTQYF. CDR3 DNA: TGTGCCAGCAGCCAGGGGACAACTAGCACAGATACGCAGTATTTT.

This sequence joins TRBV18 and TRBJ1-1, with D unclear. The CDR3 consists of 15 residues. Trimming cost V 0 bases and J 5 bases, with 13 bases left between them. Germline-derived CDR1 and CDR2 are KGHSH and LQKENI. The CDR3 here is CASSPPRPTRTEAFF. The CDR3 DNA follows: TGTGCCAGCTCACCACCGAGGCCCACGAGAACTGAAGCTTTCTTT.

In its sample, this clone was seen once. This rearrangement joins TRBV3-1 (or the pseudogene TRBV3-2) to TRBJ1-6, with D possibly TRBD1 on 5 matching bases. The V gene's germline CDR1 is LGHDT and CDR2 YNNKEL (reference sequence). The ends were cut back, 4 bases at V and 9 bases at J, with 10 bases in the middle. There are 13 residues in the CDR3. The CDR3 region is CASSRRASSPLHF. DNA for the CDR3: TGTGCCAGCAGCCGCAGGGCCTCTTCACCCCTCCACTTT.

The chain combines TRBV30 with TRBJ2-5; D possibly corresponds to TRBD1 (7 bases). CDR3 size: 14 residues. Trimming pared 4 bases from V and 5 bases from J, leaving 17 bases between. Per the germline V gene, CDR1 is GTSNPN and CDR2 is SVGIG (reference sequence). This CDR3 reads CAWKAPSGGETQYF. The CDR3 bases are TGTGCCTGGAAGGCCCCGTCAGGGGGGGAGACCCAGTACTTC.

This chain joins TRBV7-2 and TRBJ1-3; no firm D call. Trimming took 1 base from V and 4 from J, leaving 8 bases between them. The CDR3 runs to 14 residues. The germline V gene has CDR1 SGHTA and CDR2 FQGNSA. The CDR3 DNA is TGTGCCAGCAGCTTAGTCTCAAGCGGAAACACCATATATTTT. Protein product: CASSLVSSGNTIYF.

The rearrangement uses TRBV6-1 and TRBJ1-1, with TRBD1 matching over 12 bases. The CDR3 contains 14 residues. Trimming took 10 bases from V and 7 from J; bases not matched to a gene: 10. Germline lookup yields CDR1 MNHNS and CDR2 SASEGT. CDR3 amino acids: CATFRDRGQNEAFF. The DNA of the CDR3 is TGTGCCACCTTCCGGGACAGGGGGCAGAATGAAGCTTTCTTT.

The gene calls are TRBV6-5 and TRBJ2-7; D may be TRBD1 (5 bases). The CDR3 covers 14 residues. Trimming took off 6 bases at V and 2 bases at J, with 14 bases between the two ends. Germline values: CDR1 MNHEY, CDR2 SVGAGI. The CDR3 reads CASSYQGTAYEQYF. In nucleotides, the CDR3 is TGTGCCAGCAGCTATCAGGGCACGGCCTACGAGCAGTACTTC.

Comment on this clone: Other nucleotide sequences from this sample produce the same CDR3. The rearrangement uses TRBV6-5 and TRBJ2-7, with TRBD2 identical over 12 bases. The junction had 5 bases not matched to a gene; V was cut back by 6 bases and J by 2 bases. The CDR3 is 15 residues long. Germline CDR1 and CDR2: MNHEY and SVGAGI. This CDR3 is CASSRTSGEAYEQYV. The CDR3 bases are TGTGCCAGCAGCCGGACTAGCGGGGAAGCCTACGAGCAGTACGTC.

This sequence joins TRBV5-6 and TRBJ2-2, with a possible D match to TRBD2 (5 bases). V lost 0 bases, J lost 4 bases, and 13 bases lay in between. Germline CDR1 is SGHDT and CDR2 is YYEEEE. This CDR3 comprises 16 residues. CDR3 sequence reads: CASSLDAGEGTGELFF. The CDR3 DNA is TGTGCCAGCAGCTTGGACGCGGGTGAGGGCACCGGGGAGCTGTTTTTT. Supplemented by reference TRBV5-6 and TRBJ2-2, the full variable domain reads DAGVTQSPTHLIKTRGQQVTLRCSPKSGHDTVSWYQQALGQGPQFIFQYYEEEERQRGNFPDRFSGHQFPNYSSELNVNALLLGDSALYLCASSLDAGEGTGELFFGEGSRLTVL.

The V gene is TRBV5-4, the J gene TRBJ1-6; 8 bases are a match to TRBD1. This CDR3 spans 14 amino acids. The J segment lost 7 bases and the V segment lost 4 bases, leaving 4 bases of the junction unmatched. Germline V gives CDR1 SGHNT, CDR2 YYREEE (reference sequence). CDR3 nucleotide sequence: TGTGCCAGCAGCGCCCGGGACAGGAATTCACCCCTCCACTTT. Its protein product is CASSARDRNSPLHF.

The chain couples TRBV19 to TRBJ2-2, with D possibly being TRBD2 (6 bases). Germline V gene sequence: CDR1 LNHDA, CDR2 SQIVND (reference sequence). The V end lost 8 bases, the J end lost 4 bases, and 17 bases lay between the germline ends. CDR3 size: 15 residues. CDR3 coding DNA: TGTGCCAGTTCCGGCCTCAGGAGGGCCACCGGGGAGCTGTTTTTT. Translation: CASSGLRRATGELFF.

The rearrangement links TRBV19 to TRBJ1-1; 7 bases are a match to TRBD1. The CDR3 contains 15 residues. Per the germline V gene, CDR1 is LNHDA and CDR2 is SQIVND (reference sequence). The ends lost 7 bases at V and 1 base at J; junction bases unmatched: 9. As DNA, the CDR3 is TGTGCCAGTATCGGAACCGGGACAGCGAACACTGAAGCTTTCTTT. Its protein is CASIGTGTANTEAFF. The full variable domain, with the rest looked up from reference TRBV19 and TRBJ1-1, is DGGITQSPKYLFRKEGQNVTLSCEQNLNHDAMYWYRQDPGQGLRLIYYSQIVNDFQKGDIAEGYSVSREKKESFPLTVTSAQKNPTAFYLCASIGTGTANTEAFFGQGTRLTVV.

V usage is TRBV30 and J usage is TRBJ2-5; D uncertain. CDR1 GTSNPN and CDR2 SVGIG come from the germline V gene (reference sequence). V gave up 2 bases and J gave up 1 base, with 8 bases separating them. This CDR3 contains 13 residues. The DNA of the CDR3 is TGTGCCTGGAGTCTAGGCCCCCAAGAGACCCAGTACTTC. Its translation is CAWSLGPQETQYF.

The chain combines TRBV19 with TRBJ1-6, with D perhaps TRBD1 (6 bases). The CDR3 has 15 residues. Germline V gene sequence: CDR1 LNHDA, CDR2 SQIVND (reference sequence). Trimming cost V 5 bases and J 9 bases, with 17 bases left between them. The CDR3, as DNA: TGTGCCAGTAGTGCCTCCGGGACAAATATTTCACCCCTCCACTTT. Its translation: CASSASGTNISPLHF.

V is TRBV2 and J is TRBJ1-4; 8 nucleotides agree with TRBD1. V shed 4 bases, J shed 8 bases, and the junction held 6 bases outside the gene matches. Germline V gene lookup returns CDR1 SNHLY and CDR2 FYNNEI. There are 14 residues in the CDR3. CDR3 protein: CASSAVDRAEKLFF. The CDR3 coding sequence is TGTGCCAGCAGTGCAGTGGACAGGGCCGAAAAACTGTTTTTT. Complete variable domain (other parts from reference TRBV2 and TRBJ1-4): EPEVTQTPSHQVTQMGQEVILRCVPISNHLYFYWYRQILGQKVEFLVSFYNNEISEKSEIFDDQFSVERPDGSNFTLKIRSTKLEDSAMYFCASSAVDRAEKLFFGSGTQLSVL.